One sample yielded the 20 T cell receptor beta chains listed below, sequenced in a study of beta chain features in type 1 diabetes. Study-level results: The study found moderately but significantly shorter TCRB CDR3s in all four CD4+ subsets of Type 1 diabetes patients.

Their recognized antigens are unknown. Expressed TCRB transcripts were sequenced after all isolated RNA was converted to cDNA. TCRdb's table, derived via immunoSEQ multiplex PCR, lists solely in-frame clones and lacks some. The sample has more than 550,000 clones, roughly an eighth seen once. Sequencing was performed on naive CD4+ T cells from blood. The origin of the receptors is a man aged 18 to 29 with type 1 diabetes.

The chain's CDR3 is CASSLYTGLKDEKLFF. CDR3 coding DNA: TGTGCCAGCAGCTTGTACACAGGATTGAAGGATGAAAAACTGTTTTTT. This chain joins TRBV13 and TRBJ1-4; D is possibly TRBD1 (5 bases). The CDR3 sequence is 16 residues long. Trimming took 3 bases from V and 6 from J, leaving 17 bases between them. The germline V gene encodes CDR1 PRHDT and CDR2 FYEKMQ (reference sequence).

As concerns this clone: Other DNA sequences from this sample encode an identical CDR3 as well. CDR3 region: CAWRLNTEAFF. The CDR3 DNA sequence: TGTGCCTGGAGGTTGAACACTGAAGCTTTCTTT. The rearrangement links TRBV30 to TRBJ1-1, with unresolved D. V was pared by 3 bases and J by 0 bases, with 2 bases between. The CDR3 has 11 amino acids. Per the germline V gene, CDR1 is GTSNPN and CDR2 is SVGIG (reference sequence).

A few counts support this clone. J is TRBJ2-7 and V is TRBV9, with D unclear. The CDR3 consists of 15 residues. In germline, CDR1 is SGDLS, CDR2 YYNGEE. V lost 0 bases and J 1 base, leaving 11 bases between the germline ends. CDR3 sequence (DNA): TGTGCCAGCAGCGTAGGAACTGTTAGATCCTACGAGCAGTACTTC. Encoded protein: CASSVGTVRSYEQYF.

The rearrangement joins TRBV5-1 to TRBJ2-2; 9 nucleotides match TRBD1. The CDR3 has 16 residues. Looked up from germline, CDR1 is SGHRS and CDR2 is YFSETQ. Losses at the gene ends were 6 bases for V and 5 bases for J; bases not matched to a gene: 11. The chain's CDR3 is CASTLQGAARTGELFF. As DNA, the CDR3 is TGCGCCAGCACCTTACAGGGGGCTGCACGGACCGGGGAGCTGTTTTTT.

This clone was detected only a few times. This chain connects TRBV9 to TRBJ1-3, with 9 nucleotides matching TRBD1. There are 15 residues in the CDR3. Unmatched junction bases numbered 7, after V lost 5 bases and J lost 4 bases. Germline V gene lookup returns CDR1 SGDLS and CDR2 YYNGEE. CDR3 sequence: CASSPTGGSGNTIYF. The CDR3 DNA is TGTGCCAGCAGTCCTACAGGGGGCTCCGGAAACACCATATATTTT.

This clone was found a few times. The J gene is TRBJ1-2, the V gene TRBV6-5; no definite D call. V lost 6 bases, J lost 13 bases, and 24 bases lay in between. CDR1 and CDR2 from the germline V gene are MNHEY and SVGAGI. This CDR3 contains 14 residues. The CDR3 here is CASSKSGTQRVRTF. In nucleotides, the CDR3 is TGTGCCAGCAGCAAATCGGGAACCCAACGCGTACGCACCTTC.

This clone was seen only a few times. V gene TRBV9 combines with J gene TRBJ2-4; 7 bases fit TRBD2. Trimming took 7 bases from V and 9 from J; bases not matched to a gene: 7. The length of the CDR3 is 12 residues. Germline V lookup: CDR1 SGDLS, CDR2 YYNGEE. CDR3 nucleotides: TGTGCCAGCTCTGGGAGGGGAGGCATTCAGTACTTC. Translating gives CASSGRGGIQYF.

This clone was counted only a few times. V is TRBV30 and J is TRBJ2-3; 9 nucleotides agree with TRBD1. The germline V gene has CDR1 GTSNPN and CDR2 SVGIG (reference sequence). The CDR3 is 15 residues long. The V gene end was trimmed by 5 bases and the J gene end by 4 bases; junction bases not matched to a gene: 10. CDR3 region: CAWLQGQGFSDTQYF. In nucleotides, the CDR3 is TGTGCCTGGCTACAAGGACAGGGGTTCTCAGATACGCAGTATTTT.

V and J are TRBV5-1 and TRBJ1-2, with TRBD1 as a possible D gene (6 bases). The germline gives CDR1 SGHRS, CDR2 YFSETQ. V was shortened by 7 bases and J by 3 bases, with 13 bases between the two germline ends. CDR3 length equals 13 residues. The DNA for the CDR3 is TGCGCCAGCGGACCGGGACAAGACTATGGCTACACCTTC. Translated: CASGPGQDYGYTF.

This clone was counted only a few times. The gene calls are TRBV30 and TRBJ1-1; D call uncertain. Germline V CDR1 and CDR2: GTSNPN, SVGIG (reference sequence). CDR3 size: 13 residues. This chain's CDR3 is CASDGQVNTEAFF. CDR3 sequence (DNA): TGTGCGTCGGATGGGCAGGTGAACACTGAAGCTTTCTTT.

This clone turned up a few times. The chain employs TRBV30 and TRBJ2-5; D possibly corresponds to TRBD1 (5 bases). Germline CDR1 is GTSNPN and CDR2 is SVGIG (reference sequence). This CDR3 region has 18 residues. V was cut by 0 bases and J by 2 bases, with 22 bases left in between. CDR3 bases: TGTGCCTGGAGTGTACGTTACGGACACCCGTTACGGCAAGAGACCCAGTACTTC. It encodes CAWSVRYGHPLRQETQYF.

The chain is built from TRBV9 and TRBJ2-5, with D unresolved. The germline CDR1 and CDR2 sequences are SGDLS and YYNGEE. The CDR3 spans 13 residues. The V gene lost 4 bases and the J gene lost 4 bases, with 11 bases spanning the gap. As DNA, the CDR3 is TGTGCCAGCAGCAACAAGGGCGGAGAGACCCAGTACTTC. It yields the protein CASSNKGGETQYF.

The sample holds a few counts of this clone. This chain links TRBV29-1 with TRBJ2-5; TRBD1 aligns across 7 bases. The CDR3 spans 13 residues. The germline CDR1 and CDR2 sequences are SQVTM and ANQGSEA. The trim removed 5 bases at V and 1 base at J, leaving 4 bases unmatched. This CDR3 is CSVSGQPQETQYF. The CDR3 DNA is TGCAGCGTTTCGGGACAGCCCCAAGAGACCCAGTACTTC.

This clone came up a few times. V usage is TRBV6-1 and J usage is TRBJ2-7; D uncertain. From germline, CDR1 is MNHNS and CDR2 SASEGT. This CDR3 contains 10 residues. The germline V and J ends were trimmed by 8 bases and 3 bases, with 5 bases remaining between them. CDR3 bases: TGTGCCAGCGAGGACTACGAGCAGTACTTC. It codes for CASEDYEQYF.

J is TRBJ1-1 and V is TRBV29-1; D remains unclear. The CDR3 loop spans 14 amino acids. Germline V CDR1 and CDR2: SQVTM, ANQGSEA. V shed 4 bases and J shed 0 bases, with 12 bases lying between them. In DNA form, the CDR3 reads TGCAGCGTTGTGTCGGTAAATTTGAACACTGAAGCTTTCTTT. It codes for CSVVSVNLNTEAFF.

V gene TRBV11-1 combines with J gene TRBJ2-2; D remains unclear. The CDR3 is 16 residues long. Trimming removed 2 bases at V and 5 bases at J, with 15 bases between. Germline V lookup: CDR1 SGHAT, CDR2 FQDESV (reference sequence). CDR3: CASSLLGFGLTGELFF. DNA of the CDR3: TGTGCCAGCAGCTTATTGGGGTTCGGGTTAACCGGGGAGCTGTTTTTT.

The chain has TRBV7-2 and TRBJ1-1; 7 bases line up with TRBD1. Trimming cost V 3 bases and J 1 base; bases outside gene matches: 5. The V gene's germline CDR1 is SGHTA and CDR2 FQGNSA. The CDR3 sequence is 15 residues long. CDR3 DNA: TGTGCCAGCAGCTTCGTCTCAGGGGGGAACACTGAAGCTTTCTTT. This sequence encodes CASSFVSGGNTEAFF.

This clone was counted only a few times. The rearrangement uses TRBV4-1 and TRBJ1-2, with 10 bases matching TRBD1. The CDR3 extends over 15 amino acids. Germline V CDR1 and CDR2: MGHRA, YSYEKL. Germline trimming cut 2 bases from V and 4 bases from J; bases unmatched to any gene: 4. CDR3 sequence: CASSQTGQGTYGYTF. In DNA, the CDR3 is TGCGCCAGCAGCCAAACGGGACAGGGGACCTATGGCTACACCTTC.

The chain recombines TRBV4-1 with TRBJ1-2; possibly TRBD1 for D (6 bases). Germline assignment: CDR1 MGHRA and CDR2 YSYEKL. Trimming removed 0 bases at V and 4 bases at J, with 9 bases between. This CDR3 has 14 amino acids. The DNA of the CDR3 is TGCGCCAGCAGCCAAGAGGCAGGGGCCTATGGCTACACCTTC. It translates to CASSQEAGAYGYTF.

The chain couples TRBV10-3 to TRBJ1-1; TRBD1 might be the D (5 bases). Germline CDR1 reads ENHRY; CDR2 reads SYGVKD. This CDR3 is 14 amino acids long. Trimming removed 4 bases at V and 4 bases at J, with 13 bases between. CDR3 sequence (DNA): TGTGCCATCAGTGCAGGGAAGAAGAGCACTGAAGCTTTCTTT. It encodes CAISAGKKSTEAFF.